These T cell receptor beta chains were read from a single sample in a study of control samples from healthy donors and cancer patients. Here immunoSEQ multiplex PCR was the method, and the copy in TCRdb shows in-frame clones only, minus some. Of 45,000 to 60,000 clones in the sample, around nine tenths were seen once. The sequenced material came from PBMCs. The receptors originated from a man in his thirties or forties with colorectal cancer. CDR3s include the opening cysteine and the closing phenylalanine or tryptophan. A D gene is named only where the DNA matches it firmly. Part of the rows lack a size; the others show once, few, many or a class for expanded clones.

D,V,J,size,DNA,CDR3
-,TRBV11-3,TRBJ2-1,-,TGTGCCAGCAGCTTAGAGAGTAGACCAAGTAATGAGCAGTTCTTC,CASSLESRPSNEQFF
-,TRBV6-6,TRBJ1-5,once,TGTGCCAGCAGCCGGGCGGCAGGTAACGATCAGCCCCAGCATTTT,CASSRAAGNDQPQHF
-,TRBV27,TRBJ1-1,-,TGTGCCAGCAGCATTATTGGACACGGGAACACTGAAGCTTTCTTT,CASSIIGHGNTEAFF
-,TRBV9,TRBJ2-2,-,TGTGCCAGCAGCGTAGGAGGAGAGGTCACCGGGGAGCTGTTTTTT,CASSVGGEVTGELFF
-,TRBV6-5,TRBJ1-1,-,TGTGCCAGCAGTTGGGGGGTCCTGAACACTGAAGCTTTCTTT,CASSWGVLNTEAFF
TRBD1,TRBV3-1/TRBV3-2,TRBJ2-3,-,TGTGCCAGCAGCCGACGGACAGGGGGAAACCATAAAGATACGCAGTATTTT,CASSRRTGGNHKDTQYF
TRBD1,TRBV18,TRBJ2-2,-,TGTGCCAGCTCACCACCAGGACAGGGGTGGTCCGGGGAGCTGTTTTTT,CASSPPGQGWSGELFF
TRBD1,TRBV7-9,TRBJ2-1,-,TGTGCCAGCAGCTTAGCGGGTAGAGACAGGGGGTTGAGGAATGAGCAGTTCTTC,CASSLAGRDRGLRNEQFF
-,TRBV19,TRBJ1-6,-,TGTGCCAGTAGTGCGAACCCGGGACAAATAAATTCACCCCTCCACTTT,CASSANPGQINSPLHF
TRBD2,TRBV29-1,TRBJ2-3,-,TGCAGCGTTACTAGCGGGGGGGCAACAGATACGCAGTATTTT,CSVTSGGATDTQYF
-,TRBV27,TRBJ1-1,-,TGTGCCAGCAGTTTTCGTGGAGGGGACGGAGGCACTGAAGCTTTCTTT,CASSFRGGDGGTEAFF
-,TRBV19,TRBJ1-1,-,TGTGCCAGTTCCCTTCAGGGAGGCACTGAAGCTTTCTTT,CASSLQGGTEAFF
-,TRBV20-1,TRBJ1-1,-,TGCAGTCCTTTTGGTGGCACTGAAGCTTTCTTT,CSPFGGTEAFF
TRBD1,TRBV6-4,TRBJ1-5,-,TGTGCCAGCAGTCCACAGGGGGAAGGACAGCCCCAGCATTTT,CASSPQGEGQPQHF
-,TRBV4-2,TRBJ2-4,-,TGTGCCAGCAGCCAAGGGACCACTAAAGGCATTCAGTACTTC,CASSQGTTKGIQYF
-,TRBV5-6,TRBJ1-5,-,TGTGCCAGCAGCTCCGGACGTAGTCAGCCCCAGCATTTT,CASSSGRSQPQHF
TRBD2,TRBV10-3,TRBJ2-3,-,TGTGCCATCAAGCCTAGCGGGGGGTACACAGATACGCAGTATTTT,CAIKPSGGYTDTQYF
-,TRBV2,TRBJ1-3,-,TGTGCCAGCAGTGATGTCCGAAACACCATATATTTT,CASSDVRNTIYF
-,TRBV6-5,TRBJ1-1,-,TGTGCCAGCAGTTATCCAGGGGAAGGAGCTTTCTTT,CASSYPGEGAFF
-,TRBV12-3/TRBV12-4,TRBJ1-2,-,TGTGTTGTGCCTCCCACGGGTAACTATGGCTACACCTTC,CVVPPTGNYGYTF
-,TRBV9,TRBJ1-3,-,TGTGCCAGCAGCGTAGATCGGGGAGCTACTGGAAACACCATATATTTT,CASSVDRGATGNTIYF
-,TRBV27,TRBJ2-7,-,TGTGCCAGCAGTCCACGGGGCATTCTCTACGAGCAGTACTTC,CASSPRGILYEQYF
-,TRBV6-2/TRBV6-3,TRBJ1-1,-,TGTGCCAGCAGTTACTCGCGACAGACTGAAGCTTTCTTT,CASSYSRQTEAFF
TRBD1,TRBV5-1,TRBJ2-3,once,TGCGCCAGCAGCTTCTGGGACAGCCGCACAGATACGCAGTATTTT,CASSFWDSRTDTQYF
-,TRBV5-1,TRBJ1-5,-,TGCGCCAGCAGCGCCGGAGGAGACAATCAGCCCCAGCATTTT,CASSAGGDNQPQHF
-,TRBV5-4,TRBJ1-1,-,TGTGCCAGCAGCGGGGGCAGGGTTTACACTGAAGCTTTCTTT,CASSGGRVYTEAFF
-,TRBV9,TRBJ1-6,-,TGTGCCAGCAGCGTTACAGGCTCCTATAATTCACCCCTCCACTTT,CASSVTGSYNSPLHF
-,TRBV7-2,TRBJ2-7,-,TGTGCCAGCAGCTTAGAGGGTTTCTCCTACGAGCAGTACTTC,CASSLEGFSYEQYF
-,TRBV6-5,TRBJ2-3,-,TGTGCTACGCAGTCGGACCGTCGGGGGACAGATACGCAGTATTTT,CATQSDRRGTDTQYF
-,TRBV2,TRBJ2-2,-,TGTGCCAGCACAACTCGAGGAACCAGGGGTTCGGACACCGGGGAGCTGTTTTTT,CASTTRGTRGSDTGELFF
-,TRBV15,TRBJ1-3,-,TGTGCCACCAGCAGGTGGAGGTCTGGAAACACCATATATTTT,CATSRWRSGNTIYF
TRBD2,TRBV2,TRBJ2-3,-,TGTGCCAGCCGGAGGCTAGCGGGGGCTAGCACAGATACGCAGTATTTT,CASRRLAGASTDTQYF
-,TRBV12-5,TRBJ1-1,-,TGTGCTAGTGGTCAATCCTTAGGGGCATACACTGAAGCTTTCTTT,CASGQSLGAYTEAFF
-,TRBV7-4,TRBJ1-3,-,TGTGCCAGCAGCTTAGAGGTAGGGTTTGTAAACACCATATATTTT,CASSLEVGFVNTIYF
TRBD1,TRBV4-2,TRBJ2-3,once,TGTGCCAGCAGCCAAGAAAGGGACAGCTTCACAGATACGCAGTATTTT,CASSQERDSFTDTQYF
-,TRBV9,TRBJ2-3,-,TGTGCCAGCAGCGTATCCGGGACTGAGATACCCACAGATACGCAGTATTTT,CASSVSGTEIPTDTQYF
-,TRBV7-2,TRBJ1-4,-,TGTGCCAGCAGCCCCCGGGCGCCCGGACTACTAAGGGCTAATGAAAAACTGTTTTTT,CASSPRAPGLLRANEKLFF
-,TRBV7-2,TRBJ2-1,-,TGTGCCAGCTCTGGGGCTAGTTTCGATGAGCAGTTCTTC,CASSGASFDEQFF
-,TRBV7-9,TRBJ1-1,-,TGTGCCAGCAGCTTAGGGTGGGGGGTGAACACTGAAGCTTTCTTT,CASSLGWGVNTEAFF
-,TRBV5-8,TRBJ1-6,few,TGTGCCAGCAGCCCCGGGGGGTGGAATTCACCCCTCCACTTT,CASSPGGWNSPLHF
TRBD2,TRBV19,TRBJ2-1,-,TGTGCCAGTAGTATTTCGACTAGCGGGGTCCGGCTCCATGAGCAGTTCTTC,CASSISTSGVRLHEQFF
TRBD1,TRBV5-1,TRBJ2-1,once,TGCGCCAGCAGCTTGTCCCCCAGGGGGCTCGGGAAGCAGTTCTTC,CASSLSPRGLGKQFF
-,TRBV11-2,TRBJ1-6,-,TGTGCCAGCAGCTCGGGTCCCAATTCACCCCTCCACTTT,CASSSGPNSPLHF
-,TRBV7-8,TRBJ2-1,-,TGTGCCAGCAGCGAGGGGCAGGGCTATGAGCAGTTCTTC,CASSEGQGYEQFF